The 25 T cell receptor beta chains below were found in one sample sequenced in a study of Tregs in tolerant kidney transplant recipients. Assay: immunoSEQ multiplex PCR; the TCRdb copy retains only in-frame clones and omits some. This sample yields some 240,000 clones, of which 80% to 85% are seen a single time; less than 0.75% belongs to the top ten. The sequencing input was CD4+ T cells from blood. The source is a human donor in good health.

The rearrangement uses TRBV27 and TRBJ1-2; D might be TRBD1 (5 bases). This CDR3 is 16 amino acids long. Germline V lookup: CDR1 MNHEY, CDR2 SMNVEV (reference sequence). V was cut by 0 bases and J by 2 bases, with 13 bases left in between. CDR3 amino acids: CASSLSGVGVNYGYTF. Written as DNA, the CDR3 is TGTGCCAGCAGTTTATCCGGCGTAGGGGTAAACTATGGCTACACCTTC.

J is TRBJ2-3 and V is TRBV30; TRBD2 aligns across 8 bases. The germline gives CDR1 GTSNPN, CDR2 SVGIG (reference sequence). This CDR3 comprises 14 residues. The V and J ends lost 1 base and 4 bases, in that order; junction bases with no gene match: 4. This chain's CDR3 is CAWSAERGSDTQYF. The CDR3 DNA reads TGTGCCTGGAGTGCCGAGCGGGGGTCAGATACGCAGTATTTT.

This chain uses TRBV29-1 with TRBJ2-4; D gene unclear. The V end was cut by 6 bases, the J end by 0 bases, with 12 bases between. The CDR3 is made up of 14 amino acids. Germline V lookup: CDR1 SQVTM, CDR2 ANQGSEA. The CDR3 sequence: CSVENDKAKNIQYF. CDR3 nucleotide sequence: TGCAGCGTGGAAAATGATAAAGCCAAAAACATTCAGTACTTC.

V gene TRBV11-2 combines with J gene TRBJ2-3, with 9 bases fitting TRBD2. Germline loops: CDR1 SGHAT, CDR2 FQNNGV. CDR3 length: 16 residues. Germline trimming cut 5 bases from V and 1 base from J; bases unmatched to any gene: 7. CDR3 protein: CASSPLAGAGTDTQYF. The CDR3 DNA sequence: TGTGCCAGCAGCCCATTAGCGGGAGCGGGCACAGATACGCAGTATTTT.

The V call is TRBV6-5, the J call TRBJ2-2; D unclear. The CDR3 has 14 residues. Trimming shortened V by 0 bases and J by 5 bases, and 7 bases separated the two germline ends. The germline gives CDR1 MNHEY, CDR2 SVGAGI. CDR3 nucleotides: TGTGCCAGCAGTTACTCGTTGGGTACCGGGGAGCTGTTTTTT. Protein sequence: CASSYSLGTGELFF.

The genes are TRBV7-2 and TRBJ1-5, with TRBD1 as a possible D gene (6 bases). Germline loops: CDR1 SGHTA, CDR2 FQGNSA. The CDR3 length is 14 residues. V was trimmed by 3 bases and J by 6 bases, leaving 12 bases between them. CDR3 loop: CASSFTGLIQPQHF. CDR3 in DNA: TGTGCCAGCAGCTTTACAGGGCTCATTCAGCCCCAGCATTTT.

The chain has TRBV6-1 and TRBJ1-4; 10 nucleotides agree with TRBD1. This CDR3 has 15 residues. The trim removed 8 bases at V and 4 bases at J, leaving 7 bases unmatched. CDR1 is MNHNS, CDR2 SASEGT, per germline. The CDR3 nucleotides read TGTGCCAGCGGGGACAGGGGAGAGGTTAATGAAAAACTGTTTTTT. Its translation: CASGDRGEVNEKLFF.

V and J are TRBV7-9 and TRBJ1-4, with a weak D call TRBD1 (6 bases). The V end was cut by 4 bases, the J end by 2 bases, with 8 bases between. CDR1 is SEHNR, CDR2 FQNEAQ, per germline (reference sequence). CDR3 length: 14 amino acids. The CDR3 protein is CASSWRGTNEKLFF. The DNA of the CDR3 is TGTGCCAGCAGCTGGAGGGGGACTAATGAAAAACTGTTTTTT.

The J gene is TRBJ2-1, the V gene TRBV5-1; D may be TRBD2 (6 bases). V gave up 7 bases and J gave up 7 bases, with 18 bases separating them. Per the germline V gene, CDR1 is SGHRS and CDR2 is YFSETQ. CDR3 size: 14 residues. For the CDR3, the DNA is TGCGCCAGCGGAACATCTAGCGTTGCGAATGAGCAGTTCTTC. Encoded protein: CASGTSSVANEQFF. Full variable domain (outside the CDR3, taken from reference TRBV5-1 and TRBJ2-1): KAGVTQTPRYLIKTRGQQVTLSCSPISGHRSVSWYQQTPGQGLQFLFEYFSETQRNKGNFPGRFSGRQFSNSRSEMNVSTLELGDSALYLCASGTSSVANEQFFGPGTRLTVL.

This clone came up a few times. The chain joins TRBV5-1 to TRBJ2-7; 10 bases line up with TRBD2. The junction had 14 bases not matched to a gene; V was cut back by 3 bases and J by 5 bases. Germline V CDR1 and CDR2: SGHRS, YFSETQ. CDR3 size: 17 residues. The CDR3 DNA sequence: TGCGCCAGCAGCTCCGGGACTAGCGTACCGTCTAAGGACGAGCAGTACTTC. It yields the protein CASSSGTSVPSKDEQYF.

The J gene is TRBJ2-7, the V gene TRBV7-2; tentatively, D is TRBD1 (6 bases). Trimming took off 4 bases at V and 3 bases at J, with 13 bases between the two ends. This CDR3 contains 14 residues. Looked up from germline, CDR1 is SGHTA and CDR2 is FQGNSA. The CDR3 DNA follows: TGTGCCAGCAGCTCCAGGGGCGCTGTCTACGAGCAGTACTTC. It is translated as CASSSRGAVYEQYF.

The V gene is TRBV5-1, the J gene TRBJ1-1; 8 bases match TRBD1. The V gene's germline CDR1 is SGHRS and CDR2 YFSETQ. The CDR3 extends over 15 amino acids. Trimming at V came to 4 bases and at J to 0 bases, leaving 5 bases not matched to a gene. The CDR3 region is CASSGSGGLNTEAFF. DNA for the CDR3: TGCGCCAGCAGCGGTTCAGGGGGCTTGAACACTGAAGCTTTCTTT.

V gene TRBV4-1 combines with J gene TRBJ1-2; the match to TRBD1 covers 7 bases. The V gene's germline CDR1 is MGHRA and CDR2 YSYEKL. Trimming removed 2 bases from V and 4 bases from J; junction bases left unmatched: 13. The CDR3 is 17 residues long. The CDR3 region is CASSQQMGQINSYGYTF. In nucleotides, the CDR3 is TGCGCCAGCAGCCAACAGATGGGACAGATAAACAGCTATGGCTACACCTTC.

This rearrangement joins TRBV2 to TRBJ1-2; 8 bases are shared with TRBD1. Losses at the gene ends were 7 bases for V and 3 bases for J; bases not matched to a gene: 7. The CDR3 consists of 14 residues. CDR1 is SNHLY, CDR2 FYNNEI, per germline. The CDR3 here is CASTDRDPYYGYTF. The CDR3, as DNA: TGTGCCAGCACGGACAGGGACCCATACTATGGCTACACCTTC. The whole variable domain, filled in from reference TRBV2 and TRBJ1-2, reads EPEVTQTPSHQVTQMGQEVILRCVPISNHLYFYWYRQILGQKVEFLVSFYNNEISEKSEIFDDQFSVERPDGSNFTLKIRSTKLEDSAMYFCASTDRDPYYGYTFGSGTRLTVV.

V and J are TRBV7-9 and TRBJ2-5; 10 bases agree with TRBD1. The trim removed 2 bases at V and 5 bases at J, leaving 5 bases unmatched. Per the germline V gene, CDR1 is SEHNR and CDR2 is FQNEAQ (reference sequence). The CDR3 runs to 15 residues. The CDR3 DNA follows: TGTGCCAGCAGCTTAAGAGGGACAGGGGATGAGACCCAGTACTTC. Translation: CASSLRGTGDETQYF.

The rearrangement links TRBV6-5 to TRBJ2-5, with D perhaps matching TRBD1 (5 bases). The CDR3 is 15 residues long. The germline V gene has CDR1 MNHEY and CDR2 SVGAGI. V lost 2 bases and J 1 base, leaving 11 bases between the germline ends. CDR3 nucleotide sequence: TGTGCCAGCAGTTACGCAGGGCCCCCCCAAGAGACCCAGTACTTC. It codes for CASSYAGPPQETQYF.

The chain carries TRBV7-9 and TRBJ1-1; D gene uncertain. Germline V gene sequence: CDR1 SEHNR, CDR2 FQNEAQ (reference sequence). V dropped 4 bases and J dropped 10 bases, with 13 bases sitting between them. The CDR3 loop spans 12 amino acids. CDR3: CASSSTGMTAFF. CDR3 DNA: TGTGCCAGCAGCTCAACCGGGATGACAGCTTTCTTT.

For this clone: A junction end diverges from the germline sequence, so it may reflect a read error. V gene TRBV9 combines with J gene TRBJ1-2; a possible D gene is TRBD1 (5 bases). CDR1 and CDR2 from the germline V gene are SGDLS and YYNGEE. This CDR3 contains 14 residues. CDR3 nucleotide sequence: TGTGCCAGCAGCGTAGATCTTAAGCGGCGGGGCCTCAGCTTC. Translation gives CASSVDLKRRGLSF.

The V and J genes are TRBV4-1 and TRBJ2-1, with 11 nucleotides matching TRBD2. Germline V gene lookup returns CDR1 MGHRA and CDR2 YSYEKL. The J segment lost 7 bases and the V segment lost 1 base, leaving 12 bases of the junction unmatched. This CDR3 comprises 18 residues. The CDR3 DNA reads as TGCGCCAGCAGCCAAGCCTGGACTAGCGGGCTGAACGGGAATGAGCAGTTCTTC. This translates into CASSQAWTSGLNGNEQFF.

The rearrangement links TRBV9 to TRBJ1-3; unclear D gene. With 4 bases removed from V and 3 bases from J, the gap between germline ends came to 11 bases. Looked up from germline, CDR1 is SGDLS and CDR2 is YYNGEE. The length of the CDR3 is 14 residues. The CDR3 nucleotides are TGTGCCAGCAGCTACCGGGAGGTTGGAAACACCATATATTTT. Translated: CASSYREVGNTIYF.

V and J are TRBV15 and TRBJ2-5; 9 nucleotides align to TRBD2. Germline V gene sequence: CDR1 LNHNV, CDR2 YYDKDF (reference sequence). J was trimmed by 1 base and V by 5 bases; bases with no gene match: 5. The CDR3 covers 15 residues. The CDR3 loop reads CATSGGAGGQETQYF. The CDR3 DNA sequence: TGTGCCACCAGCGGGGGAGCGGGGGGCCAAGAGACCCAGTACTTC.

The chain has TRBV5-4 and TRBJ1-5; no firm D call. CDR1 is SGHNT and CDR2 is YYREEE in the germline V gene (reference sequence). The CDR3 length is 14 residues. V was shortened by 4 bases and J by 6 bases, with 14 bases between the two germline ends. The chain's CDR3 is CASSRNGVGQPQHF. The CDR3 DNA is TGTGCCAGCAGCCGGAACGGGGTGGGTCAGCCCCAGCATTTT.

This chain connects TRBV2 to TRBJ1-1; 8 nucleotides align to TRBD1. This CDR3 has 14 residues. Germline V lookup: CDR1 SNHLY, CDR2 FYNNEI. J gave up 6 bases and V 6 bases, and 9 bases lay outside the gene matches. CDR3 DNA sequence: TGTGCCAGCAGATTCGACAGGGGAAGCGCTGAAGCTTTCTTT. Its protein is CASRFDRGSAEAFF.

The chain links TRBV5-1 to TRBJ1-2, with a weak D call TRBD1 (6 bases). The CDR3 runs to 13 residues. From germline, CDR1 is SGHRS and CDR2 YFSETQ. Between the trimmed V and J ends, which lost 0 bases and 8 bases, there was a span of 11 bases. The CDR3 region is CASSLDRVEGYTF. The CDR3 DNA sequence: TGCGCCAGCAGCTTGGACAGGGTGGAAGGCTACACCTTC.

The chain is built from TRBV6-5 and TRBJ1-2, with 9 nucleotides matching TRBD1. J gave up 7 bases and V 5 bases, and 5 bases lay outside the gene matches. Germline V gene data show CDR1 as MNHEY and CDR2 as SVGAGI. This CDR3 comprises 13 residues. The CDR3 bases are TGTGCCAGCAGTAGGGACAGGGTCACTGGCTACACCTTC. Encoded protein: CASSRDRVTGYTF.